A single sample is the source of the 28 T cell receptor beta chains below, sequenced in a study of shared T cell receptors in the human thymus. This table comes from immunoSEQ multiplex PCR, and its TCRdb copy is limited to in-frame clones, with some not included. The table lists 600,000 to 900,000 clones, 70% to 90% of them singletons. These data also formed part of another study, on human thymus T cells.

The sequenced sample was thymocytes. The source of these receptors is a girl under three years old with a congenital heart defect.

This chain links TRBV7-9 with TRBJ2-7; possibly TRBD1 for D (6 bases). This CDR3 is 17 amino acids long. The V gene's germline CDR1 is SEHNR and CDR2 FQNEAQ (reference sequence). Between the trimmed V and J ends, which lost 1 base and 3 bases, there was a span of 19 bases. DNA for the CDR3: TGTGCCAGCAGCTTAGGAACCCCCGGGCAGGACAGCTACGAGCAGTACTTC. Translation: CASSLGTPGQDSYEQYF.

The gene calls are TRBV19 and TRBJ1-2; TRBD1 aligns across 7 bases. Germline lookup yields CDR1 LNHDA and CDR2 SQIVND (reference sequence). The CDR3 runs 12 residues. J lost 7 bases, V lost 7 bases, and 6 bases had no gene match. This CDR3 reads CASKRQGGGYTF. The CDR3 DNA reads TGTGCCAGTAAACGCCAGGGGGGTGGCTACACCTTC. The variable domain in full, completed from reference TRBV19 and TRBJ1-2, reads DGGITQSPKYLFRKEGQNVTLSCEQNLNHDAMYWYRQDPGQGLRLIYYSQIVNDFQKGDIAEGYSVSREKKESFPLTVTSAQKNPTAFYLCASKRQGGGYTFGSGTRLTVV.

The V call is TRBV6-5, the J call TRBJ1-5; 8 bases line up with TRBD1. The CDR3 consists of 15 residues. The V and J ends lost 6 bases and 2 bases, in that order; junction bases with no gene match: 6. Per the germline V gene, CDR1 is MNHEY and CDR2 is SVGAGI. CDR3 residues: CASSIGQGGNQPQHF. The DNA for the CDR3 is TGTGCCAGCAGCATAGGACAGGGAGGCAATCAGCCCCAGCATTTT.

The genes are TRBV28 and TRBJ1-1; D call uncertain. Germline-derived CDR1 and CDR2 are MDHEN and SYDVKM. With 1 base removed from V and 1 base from J, the gap between germline ends came to 10 bases. The CDR3 totals 15 residues. The CDR3 here is CASSLLGRRNTEAFF. CDR3 in DNA: TGTGCCAGCAGTTTATTGGGCAGGCGGAACACTGAAGCTTTCTTT.

The rearrangement joins TRBV5-1 to TRBJ2-1, with D possibly TRBD1 on 6 matching bases. Trimming pared 5 bases from V and 8 bases from J, leaving 8 bases between. CDR1 and CDR2 from the germline V gene are SGHRS and YFSETQ. This CDR3 is built from 11 residues. The CDR3 loop is CASSKGDEQFF. The CDR3 DNA reads as TGCGCCAGCAGTAAGGGGGATGAGCAGTTCTTC.

The chain joins TRBV7-2 to TRBJ2-5; D unresolved. The germline gives CDR1 SGHTA, CDR2 FQGNSA. The V and J ends lost 1 base and 8 bases respectively, with 5 bases between them. This CDR3 is built from 11 residues. The CDR3 reads CASSLVKTQYF. The CDR3 DNA follows: TGTGCCAGCAGCTTAGTCAAAACCCAGTACTTC.

Only a few counts were recorded for this clone. V gene TRBV5-4 combines with J gene TRBJ2-7; tentatively, D is TRBD2 (6 bases). Germline V lookup: CDR1 SGHNT, CDR2 YYREEE (reference sequence). V gave up 0 bases and J gave up 7 bases, with 23 bases separating them. The CDR3 has 17 residues. The CDR3 nucleotides are TGTGCCAGCAGCTTGGCGGGTGGGACTGGGCCGGGGTGGGAGCAGTACTTC. It encodes CASSLAGGTGPGWEQYF.

There are a few counts of this clone. V and J are TRBV5-4 and TRBJ1-1; possibly TRBD1 for D (6 bases). This CDR3 contains 12 residues. The V gene lost 4 bases and the J gene lost 8 bases, with 12 bases spanning the gap. Germline V gene data show CDR1 as SGHNT and CDR2 as YYREEE (reference sequence). The CDR3 reads CASSLPQGEAFF. In DNA form, the CDR3 reads TGTGCCAGCAGCCTACCCCAGGGGGAAGCTTTCTTT.

The V and J genes are TRBV4-1 and TRBJ2-1; TRBD1 aligns across 11 bases. CDR3 size: 18 residues. Germline loops: CDR1 MGHRA, CDR2 YSYEKL. V lost 0 bases, J lost 10 bases, and 14 bases stayed unmatched. The CDR3 spells CASSQDISSGQGGEEQFF. The CDR3 nucleotides are TGCGCCAGCAGCCAAGATATCTCTTCGGGACAGGGGGGCGAGGAGCAGTTCTTC.

V gene TRBV19 combines with J gene TRBJ2-7, with TRBD1 matching over 8 bases. Germline values: CDR1 LNHDA, CDR2 SQIVND (reference sequence). The trim removed 8 bases at V and 1 base at J, leaving 13 bases unmatched. The CDR3 runs to 16 residues. This chain's CDR3 is CASSGTPTGASYEQYF. The CDR3 DNA sequence: TGTGCCAGTTCGGGGACTCCGACAGGGGCGTCCTACGAGCAGTACTTC.

The chain uses TRBV14 and TRBJ1-2; maybe TRBD1 (6 bases). The length of the CDR3 is 12 residues. V was clipped by 3 bases and J by 5 bases, with 7 bases between them. Per germline, CDR1 SGHDN and CDR2 FVKESK. CDR3 DNA sequence: TGTGCCAGCAGCCACCAGGGGTATGGCTACACCTTC. This gives the protein CASSHQGYGYTF.

V gene TRBV15 combines with J gene TRBJ1-5; D ambiguous. V lost 0 bases and J 7 bases, leaving 7 bases between the germline ends. CDR1 and CDR2 (germline): LNHNV, YYDKDF (reference sequence). The CDR3 spans 13 residues. In nucleotides, the CDR3 is TGTGCCACCAGCAGAGATCGGTGCCAGCCCCAGCATTTT. This gives the protein CATSRDRCQPQHF.

The rearrangement joins TRBV7-9 to TRBJ2-7; a weak D match, TRBD1 (6 bases). The CDR3 is made up of 13 amino acids. V was clipped by 1 base and J by 6 bases, with 10 bases between them. Germline loops: CDR1 SEHNR, CDR2 FQNEAQ (reference sequence). The CDR3, as DNA: TGTGCCAGCAGCTTAGATGGGGGCGCCGAGCAGTACTTC. Translated, it gives CASSLDGGAEQYF.

The chain couples TRBV29-1 to TRBJ2-5; D is possibly TRBD2 (6 bases). The germline V gene has CDR1 SQVTM and CDR2 ANQGSEA. CDR3 length equals 13 residues. V shed 7 bases and J shed 3 bases, with 15 bases lying between them. The CDR3 reads CSAPGEAEETQYF. CDR3 sequence (DNA): TGCAGCGCCCCCGGGGAGGCCGAAGAGACCCAGTACTTC. The full variable domain, its missing parts supplied by reference TRBV29-1 and TRBJ2-5, is SAVISQKPSRDICQRGTSLTIQCQVDSQVTMMFWYRQQPGQSLTLIATANQGSEATYESGFVIDKFPISRPNLTFSTLTVSNMSPEDSSIYLCSAPGEAEETQYFGPGTRLLVL.

The rearrangement uses TRBV30 and TRBJ1-4; 9 bases align to TRBD1. J lost 3 bases, V lost 4 bases, and 9 bases had no gene match. The CDR3 contains 16 residues. Germline assignment: CDR1 GTSNPN and CDR2 SVGIG (reference sequence). The DNA for the CDR3 is TGTGCCTGGAACGGGACAGGGAGGTGGGCTAATGAAAAACTGTTTTTT. As protein: CAWNGTGRWANEKLFF.

The rearrangement links TRBV5-1 to TRBJ1-2; 7 bases are shared with TRBD1. Germline trimming cut 4 bases from V and 3 bases from J; bases unmatched to any gene: 9. The germline gives CDR1 SGHRS, CDR2 YFSETQ. The CDR3 contains 15 residues. This chain's CDR3 is CASSVGQSTHYGYTF. CDR3 nucleotides: TGCGCCAGCAGCGTGGGACAGTCAACCCACTATGGCTACACCTTC. Combining the CDR3 with reference TRBV5-1 and TRBJ1-2 gives the whole variable domain KAGVTQTPRYLIKTRGQQVTLSCSPISGHRSVSWYQQTPGQGLQFLFEYFSETQRNKGNFPGRFSGRQFSNSRSEMNVSTLELGDSALYLCASSVGQSTHYGYTFGSGTRLTVV.

The chain employs TRBV4-2 and TRBJ1-3; 7 bases map to TRBD1. Looked up from germline, CDR1 is LGHNA and CDR2 is YNFKEQ. The CDR3 runs 16 residues. V lost 3 bases and J lost 0; bases outside the gene matches: 5. CDR3: CASSHSGDSSGNTIYF. For the CDR3, the DNA is TGTGCCAGCAGCCATTCTGGGGACAGCTCTGGAAACACCATATATTTT.

This chain links TRBV6-6 with TRBJ1-1; D possibly corresponds to TRBD1 (5 bases). Germline values: CDR1 MNHNY, CDR2 SVGAGI (reference sequence). Trimming removed 2 bases from V and 1 base from J, with 8 bases in between. The CDR3 has 14 residues. This CDR3 is CASSYTRANTEAFF. The CDR3 nucleotides read TGTGCCAGCAGTTACACCAGGGCGAACACTGAAGCTTTCTTT.

V is TRBV7-9 and J is TRBJ1-1; D possibly corresponds to TRBD1 (5 bases). Germline V gene sequence: CDR1 SEHNR, CDR2 FQNEAQ (reference sequence). With 1 base removed from V and 3 bases from J, the gap between germline ends came to 12 bases. The CDR3 is 15 residues long. CDR3 region: CASSLEAREDTEAFF. The CDR3 DNA reads as TGTGCCAGCAGCTTAGAGGCCAGGGAAGACACTGAAGCTTTCTTT.

V gene TRBV5-8 combines with J gene TRBJ2-7; 9 bases line up with TRBD2. Germline-derived CDR1 and CDR2 are SGHTS and YDEGEE. J lost 7 bases, V lost 5 bases, and 7 bases had no gene match. The CDR3 covers 13 residues. CDR3 residues: CASRKRLAGEQYF. The CDR3 DNA follows: TGTGCCAGCAGAAAGAGGCTAGCGGGGGAGCAGTACTTC.

The V call is TRBV18, the J call TRBJ1-4, with D perhaps TRBD1 (5 bases). This CDR3 comprises 14 residues. The V end lost 3 bases, the J end lost 7 bases, and 12 bases lay between the germline ends. Germline assignment: CDR1 KGHSH and CDR2 LQKENI. CDR3 in amino acids: CASSPLAGREKLFF. The DNA of the CDR3 is TGTGCCAGCTCACCTTTGGCGGGACGTGAAAAACTGTTTTTT.

This clone showed up just a few times. This chain uses TRBV6-5 with TRBJ1-2; D gene unclear. Germline V lookup: CDR1 MNHEY, CDR2 SVGAGI. Trimming took off 0 bases at V and 7 bases at J, with 9 bases between the two ends. This CDR3 contains 13 residues. CDR3 sequence: CASSYSKSGGYTF. The CDR3 DNA reads TGTGCCAGCAGTTACTCGAAGTCAGGTGGCTACACCTTC.

This sequence joins TRBV15 and TRBJ2-7, with D perhaps TRBD2 (6 bases). Per the germline V gene, CDR1 is LNHNV and CDR2 is YYDKDF (reference sequence). The CDR3 has 22 amino acids. The V gene lost 0 bases and the J gene lost 1 base, with 31 bases spanning the gap. CDR3 region: CATSRDTPRFGGKLAPSYEQYF. Here the CDR3 DNA reads TGTGCCACCAGCAGAGATACCCCCAGGTTTGGAGGGAAACTGGCCCCTTCCTACGAGCAGTACTTC.

The CDR3: CASGLRRGKLFF. For the CDR3, the DNA is TGTGCCAGCGGCCTCAGGAGGGGAAAACTGTTTTTT. The chain joins TRBV27 to TRBJ1-4; a possible D gene is TRBD1 (5 bases). With 8 bases removed from V and 10 bases from J, the gap between germline ends came to 14 bases. The CDR3 length is 12 residues. The germline V gene has CDR1 MNHEY and CDR2 SMNVEV (reference sequence).

The chain links TRBV10-2 to TRBJ1-1, with D possibly being TRBD1 (5 bases). The CDR3 extends over 10 amino acids. Trimming removed 6 bases from V and 8 bases from J, with 7 bases in between. Germline CDR1 reads WSHSY; CDR2 reads SAAADI. The CDR3 sequence is CASRGPEAFF. Written as DNA, the CDR3 is TGCGCCAGCAGGGGGCCAGAAGCTTTCTTT.

The chain has TRBV19 and TRBJ1-6, with D possibly matching TRBD1 (5 bases). Trimming removed 3 bases at V and 4 bases at J, with 28 bases between. The CDR3 has 21 amino acids. The germline V gene encodes CDR1 LNHDA and CDR2 SQIVND (reference sequence). The CDR3 coding sequence is TGTGCCAGTAGTATCCCCAGCGAGGAAGGAGGGGCCTTCTCGTATAATTCACCCCTCCACTTT. Protein: CASSIPSEEGGAFSYNSPLHF.

The chain is built from TRBV11-2 and TRBJ1-2; 8 positions match TRBD1. In germline, CDR1 is SGHAT, CDR2 FQNNGV. The CDR3 is 15 amino acids. Trimming took 3 bases from V and 4 from J; bases not matched to a gene: 7. CDR3 region: CASSFTTGDLYGYTF. CDR3 nucleotide sequence: TGTGCCAGCAGCTTTACGACAGGGGACCTCTATGGCTACACCTTC. The whole variable domain, remainder taken from reference TRBV11-2 and TRBJ1-2, is EAGVAQSPRYKIIEKRQSVAFWCNPISGHATLYWYQQILGQGPKLLIQFQNNGVVDDSQLPKDRFSAERLKGVDSTLKIQPAKLEDSAVYLCASSFTTGDLYGYTFGSGTRLTVV.

This clone was observed once. The chain joins TRBV6-1 to TRBJ1-6; 8 bases map to TRBD1. CDR1 MNHNS and CDR2 SASEGT come from the germline V gene. The CDR3 covers 14 residues. V shed 5 bases and J 9 bases; nucleotides not matched to a gene: 6. The CDR3 sequence is CASSMGQEASPLHF. CDR3 coding DNA: TGTGCCAGCAGTATGGGACAGGAAGCTTCACCCCTCCACTTT.